Reported below is one T cell receptor (beta chain). Original methodology: The authors estimated nucleated cell counts from reference gene primer amplification. Libraries were prepared by immunoSEQ multiplex PCR; TCRdb keeps only in-frame clonotypes and omits some of them. V and J calls and clone size come straight from that table; D and trimming were deduced from the DNA. The sample contains 180,000 or so clones, about 90% of which appear only once. V lost 3 bases and J lost 1, with 9 bases in between. The CDR3 is 15 residues long. Germline V CDR1 and CDR2: MGHRA, YSYEKL. The data originate from a study of blood T cell repertoires in COVID-19. The wider study: T cells, B-cell-depleted T cells, or PBMCs provided the cDNA or gDNA that served as material.

Recruitment covered roughly 22 US areas and drew participants whose ages spanned about 18 to 100 years. This sequence was found in a human donor with acute COVID-19. The donor label of this sample is uncertain. Material for sequencing was PBMCs or T cells enriched from blood (not recorded which). This rearrangement joins TRBV4-1 to TRBJ2-2; D may be TRBD2 (6 bases). CDR3 region: CASSHLGGNTGELFF. DNA for the CDR3: TGCGCCAGCAGCCATCTGGGGGGGAACACCGGGGAGCTGTTTTTT.